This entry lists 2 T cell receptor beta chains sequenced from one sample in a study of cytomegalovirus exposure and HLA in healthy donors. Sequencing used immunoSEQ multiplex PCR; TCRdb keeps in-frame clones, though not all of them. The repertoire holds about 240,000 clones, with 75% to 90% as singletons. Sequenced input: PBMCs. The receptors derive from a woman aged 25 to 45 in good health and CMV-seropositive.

Written as DNA, the CDR3 is TGTGCCAGTAGACAGGGGGCCTACGAGCAGTACTTC. Its protein product is CASRQGAYEQYF. The chain uses TRBV28 and TRBJ2-7; TRBD1 aligns across 9 bases. The junction had 2 bases not matched to a gene; V was cut back by 9 bases and J by 2 bases. Germline V gene data show CDR1 as MDHEN and CDR2 as SYDVKM. The CDR3 totals 12 residues.

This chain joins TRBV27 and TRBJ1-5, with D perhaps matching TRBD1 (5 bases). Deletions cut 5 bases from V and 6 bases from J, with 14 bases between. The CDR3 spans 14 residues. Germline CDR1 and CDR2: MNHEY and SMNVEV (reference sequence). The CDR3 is CASSKGVGGQPQHF. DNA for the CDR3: TGTGCCAGCAGTAAAGGGGTGGGTGGTCAGCCCCAGCATTTT.